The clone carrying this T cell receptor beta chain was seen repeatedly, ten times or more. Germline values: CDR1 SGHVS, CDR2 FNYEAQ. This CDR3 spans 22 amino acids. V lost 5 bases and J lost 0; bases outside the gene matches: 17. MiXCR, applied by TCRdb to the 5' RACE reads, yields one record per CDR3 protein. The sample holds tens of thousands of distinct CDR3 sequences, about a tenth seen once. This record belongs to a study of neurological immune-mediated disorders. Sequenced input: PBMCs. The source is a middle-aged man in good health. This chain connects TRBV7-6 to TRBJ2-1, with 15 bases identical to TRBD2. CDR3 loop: CASSPKWGTSGGSSSSYNEQFF. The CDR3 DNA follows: TGTGCCAGCAGCCCAAAATGGGGGACTAGCGGGGGGTCTAGTAGCTCCTACAATGAGCAGTTCTTC.